In this sample, the clone carrying this T cell receptor beta chain turned up many times. The antigen is unknown. The CDR3 is made up of 14 amino acids. V lost 4 bases, J lost 0 bases, and 9 bases lay in between. The data originate from a study of T cells in Graves' hyperthyroidism and ophthalmopathy. General study results and limits: Ophthalmopathy was predicted by the model a median of roughly 6.7 months ahead of onset. Most thyroid-expanded clonotypes above 0.001 were also found in blood.

Graves' hyperthyroidism without ophthalmopathy progression within 18 months was termed stable. PBMCs were obtained from 7.5 to 10 ml fresh peripheral blood. The source material, RNA transcripts, was used to amplify TCR beta CDR3 regions. Researchers ran a first-round RT-PCR on the TCR CDR3 using the HTBI primer set. TCRdb processed the multiplex PCR reads anew with MiXCR; each CDR3 protein has one entry. The sample yields approximately 420,000 distinct CDR3 sequences, 12% to 15% seen once. Sequencing was carried out using blood. The clonotype originates from a woman aged 18 to 35 with Graves' hyperthyroidism. The V gene is TRBV12-3 or TRBV12-4, the J gene TRBJ1-1; TRBD1 is a possible D gene (5 bases). CDR3 sequence reads: CASSYQGMNTEAFF. The CDR3 coding sequence is TGTGCCAGCAGTTATCAGGGCATGAACACTGAAGCTTTCTTT.